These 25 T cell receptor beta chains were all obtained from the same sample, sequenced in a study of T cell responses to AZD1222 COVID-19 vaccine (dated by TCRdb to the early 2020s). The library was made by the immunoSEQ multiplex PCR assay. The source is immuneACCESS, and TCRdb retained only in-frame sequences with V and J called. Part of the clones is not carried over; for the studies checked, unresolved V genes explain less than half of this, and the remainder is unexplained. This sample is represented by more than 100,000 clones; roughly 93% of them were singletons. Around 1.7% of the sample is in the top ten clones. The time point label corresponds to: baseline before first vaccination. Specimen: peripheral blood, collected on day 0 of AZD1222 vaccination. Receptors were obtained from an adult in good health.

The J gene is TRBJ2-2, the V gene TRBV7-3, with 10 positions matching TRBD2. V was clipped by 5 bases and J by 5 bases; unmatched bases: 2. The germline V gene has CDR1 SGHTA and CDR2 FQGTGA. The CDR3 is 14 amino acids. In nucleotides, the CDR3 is TGTGCCAGCAGCGGAGCGGGAGGGACCGGGGAGCTGTTTTTT. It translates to CASSGAGGTGELFF.

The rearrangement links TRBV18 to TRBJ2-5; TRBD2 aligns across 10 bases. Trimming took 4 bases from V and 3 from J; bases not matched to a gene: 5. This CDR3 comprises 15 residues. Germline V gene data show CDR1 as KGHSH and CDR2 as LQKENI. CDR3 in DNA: TGTGCCAGCTCACGAGCGGGAGGGGCGGAAGAGACCCAGTACTTC. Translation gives CASSRAGGAEETQYF.

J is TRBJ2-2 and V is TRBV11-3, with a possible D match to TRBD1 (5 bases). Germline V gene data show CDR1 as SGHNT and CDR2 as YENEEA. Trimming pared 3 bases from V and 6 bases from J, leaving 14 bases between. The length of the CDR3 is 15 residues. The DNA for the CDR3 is TGTGCCAGCAGCTTGCAGGGCTCGTATGCCGGGGAGCTGTTTTTT. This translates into CASSLQGSYAGELFF.

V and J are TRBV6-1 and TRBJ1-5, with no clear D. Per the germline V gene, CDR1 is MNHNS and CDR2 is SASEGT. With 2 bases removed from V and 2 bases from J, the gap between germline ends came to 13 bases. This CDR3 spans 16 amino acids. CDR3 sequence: CASSEYIRMGNQPQHF. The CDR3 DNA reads TGTGCCAGCAGTGAATATATTCGGATGGGCAATCAGCCCCAGCATTTT.

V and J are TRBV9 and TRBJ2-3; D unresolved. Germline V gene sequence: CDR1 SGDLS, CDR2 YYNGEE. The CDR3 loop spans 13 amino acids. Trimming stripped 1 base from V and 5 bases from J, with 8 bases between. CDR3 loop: CASSVQVVDTQYF. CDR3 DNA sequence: TGTGCCAGCAGCGTACAGGTCGTAGATACGCAGTATTTT.

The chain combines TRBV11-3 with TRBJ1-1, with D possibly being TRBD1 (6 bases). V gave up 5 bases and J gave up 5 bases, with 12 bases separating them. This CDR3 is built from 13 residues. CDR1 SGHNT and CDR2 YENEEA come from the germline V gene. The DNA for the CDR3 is TGTGCCAGCAGCCCGGGGGCGCGGACTGAAGCTTTCTTT. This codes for CASSPGARTEAFF.

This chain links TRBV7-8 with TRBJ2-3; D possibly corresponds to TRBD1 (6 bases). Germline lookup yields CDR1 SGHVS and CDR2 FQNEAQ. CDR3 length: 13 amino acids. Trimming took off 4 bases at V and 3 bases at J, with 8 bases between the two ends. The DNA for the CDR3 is TGTGCCAGCAGCTCTCAGGGGACAGATACGCAGTATTTT. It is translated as CASSSQGTDTQYF.

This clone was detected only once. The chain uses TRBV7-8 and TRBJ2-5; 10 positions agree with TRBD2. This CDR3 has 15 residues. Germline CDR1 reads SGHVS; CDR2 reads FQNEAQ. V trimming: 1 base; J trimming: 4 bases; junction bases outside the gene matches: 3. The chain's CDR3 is CASSLGWTSGETQYF. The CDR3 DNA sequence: TGTGCCAGCAGCTTAGGCTGGACTAGCGGAGAGACCCAGTACTTC.

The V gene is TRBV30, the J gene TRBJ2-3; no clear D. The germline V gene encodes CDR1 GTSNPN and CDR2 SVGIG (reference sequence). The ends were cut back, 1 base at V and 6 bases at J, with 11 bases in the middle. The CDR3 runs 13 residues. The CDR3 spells CAWSGRPPDTQYF. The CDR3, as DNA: TGTGCCTGGAGTGGGCGGCCTCCGGATACGCAGTATTTT.

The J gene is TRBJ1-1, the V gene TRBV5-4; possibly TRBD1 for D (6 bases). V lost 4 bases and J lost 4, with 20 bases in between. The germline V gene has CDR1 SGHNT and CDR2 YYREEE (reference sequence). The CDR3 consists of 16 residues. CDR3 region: CASSRGGQSGGTEAFF. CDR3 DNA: TGTGCCAGCAGCCGCGGGGGCCAATCCGGGGGCACTGAAGCTTTCTTT.

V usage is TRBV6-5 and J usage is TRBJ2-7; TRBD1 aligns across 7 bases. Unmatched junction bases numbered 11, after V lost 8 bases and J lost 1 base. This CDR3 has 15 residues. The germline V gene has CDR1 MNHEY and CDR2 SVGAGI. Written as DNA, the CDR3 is TGTGCCAGCCAGACCACAGGGGACCCATCCTACGAGCAGTACTTC. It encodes CASQTTGDPSYEQYF.

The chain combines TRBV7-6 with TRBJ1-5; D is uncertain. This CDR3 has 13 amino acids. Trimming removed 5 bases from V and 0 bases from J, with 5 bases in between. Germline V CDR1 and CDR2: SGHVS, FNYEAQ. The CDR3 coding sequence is TGTGCCAGCAGCGTACATAGCAATCAGCCCCAGCATTTT. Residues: CASSVHSNQPQHF.

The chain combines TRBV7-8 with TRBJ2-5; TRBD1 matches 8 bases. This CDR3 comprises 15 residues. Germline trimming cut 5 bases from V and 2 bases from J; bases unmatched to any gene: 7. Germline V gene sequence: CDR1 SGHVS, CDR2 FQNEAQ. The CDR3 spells CASSRTGSGQETQYF. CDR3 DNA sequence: TGTGCCAGCAGCCGGACAGGGTCGGGACAAGAGACCCAGTACTTC.

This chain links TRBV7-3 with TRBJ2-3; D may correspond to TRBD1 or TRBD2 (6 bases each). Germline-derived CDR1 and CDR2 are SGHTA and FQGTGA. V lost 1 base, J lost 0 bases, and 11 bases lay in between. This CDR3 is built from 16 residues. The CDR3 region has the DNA TGTGCCAGCAGCTTAAGCGGGACAACCAGCACAGATACGCAGTATTTT. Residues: CASSLSGTTSTDTQYF.

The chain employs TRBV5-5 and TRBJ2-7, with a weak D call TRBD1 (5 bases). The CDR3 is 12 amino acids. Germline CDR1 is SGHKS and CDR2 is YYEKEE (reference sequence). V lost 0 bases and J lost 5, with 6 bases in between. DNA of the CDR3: TGTGCCAGCAGCTTGGCCAGGGACGAGCAGTACTTC. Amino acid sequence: CASSLARDEQYF.

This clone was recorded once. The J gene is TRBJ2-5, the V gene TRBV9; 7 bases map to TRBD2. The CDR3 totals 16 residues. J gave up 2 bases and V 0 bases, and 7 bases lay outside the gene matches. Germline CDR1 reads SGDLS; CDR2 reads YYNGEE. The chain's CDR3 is CASSVGVRAGQETQYF. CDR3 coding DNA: TGTGCCAGCAGCGTAGGAGTCAGAGCGGGGCAAGAGACCCAGTACTTC.

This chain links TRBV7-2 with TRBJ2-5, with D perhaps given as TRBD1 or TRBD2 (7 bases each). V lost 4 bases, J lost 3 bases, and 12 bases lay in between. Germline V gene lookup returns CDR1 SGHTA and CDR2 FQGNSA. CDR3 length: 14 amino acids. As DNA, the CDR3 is TGTGCCAGCAGCTGGCAGGGGGGGGAAGAGACCCAGTACTTC. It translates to CASSWQGGEETQYF.

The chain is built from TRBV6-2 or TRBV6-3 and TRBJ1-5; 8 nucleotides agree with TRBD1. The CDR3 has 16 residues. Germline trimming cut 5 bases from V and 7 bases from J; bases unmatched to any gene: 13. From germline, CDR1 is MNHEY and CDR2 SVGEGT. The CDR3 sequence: CASSPPQGAPRQPQHF. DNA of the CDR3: TGTGCCAGCAGTCCCCCTCAGGGGGCGCCGAGGCAGCCCCAGCATTTT.

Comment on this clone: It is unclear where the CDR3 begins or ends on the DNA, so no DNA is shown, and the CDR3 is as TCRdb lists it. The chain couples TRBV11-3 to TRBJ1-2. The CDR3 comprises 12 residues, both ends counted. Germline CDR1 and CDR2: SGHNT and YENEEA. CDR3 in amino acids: CASSFGRGAFTF.

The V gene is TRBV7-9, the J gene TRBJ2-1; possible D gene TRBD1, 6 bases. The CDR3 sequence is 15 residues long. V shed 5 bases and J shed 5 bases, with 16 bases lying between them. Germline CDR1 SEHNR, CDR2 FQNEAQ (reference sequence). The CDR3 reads CASSGPQGRNNEQFF. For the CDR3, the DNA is TGTGCCAGCAGCGGCCCTCAGGGGCGGAACAATGAGCAGTTCTTC. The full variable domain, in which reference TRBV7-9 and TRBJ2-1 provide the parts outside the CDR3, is DTGVSQNPRHKITKRGQNVTFRCDPISEHNRLYWYRQTLGQGPEFLTYFQNEAQLEKSRLLSDRFSAERPKGSFSTLEIQRTEQGDSAMYLCASSGPQGRNNEQFFGPGTRLTVL.

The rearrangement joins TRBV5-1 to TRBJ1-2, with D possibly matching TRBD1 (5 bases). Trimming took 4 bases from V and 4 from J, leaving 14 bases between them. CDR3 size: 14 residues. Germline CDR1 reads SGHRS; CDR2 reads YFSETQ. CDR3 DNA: TGCGCCAGCAGCACAGGACTGGACGGCTATGGCTACACCTTC. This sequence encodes CASSTGLDGYGYTF.

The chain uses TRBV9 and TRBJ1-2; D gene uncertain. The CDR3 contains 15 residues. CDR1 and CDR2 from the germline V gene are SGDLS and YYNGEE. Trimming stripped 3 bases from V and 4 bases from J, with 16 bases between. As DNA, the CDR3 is TGTGCCAGCAGCGCAGCCCTAGGACTGTTCTATGGCTACACCTTC. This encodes CASSAALGLFYGYTF.

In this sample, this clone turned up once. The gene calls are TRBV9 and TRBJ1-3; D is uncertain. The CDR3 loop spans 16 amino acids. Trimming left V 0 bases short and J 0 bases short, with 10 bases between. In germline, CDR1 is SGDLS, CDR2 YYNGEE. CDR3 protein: CASSVGTAFSGNTIYF. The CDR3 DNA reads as TGTGCCAGCAGCGTAGGTACGGCGTTCTCTGGAAACACCATATATTTT.

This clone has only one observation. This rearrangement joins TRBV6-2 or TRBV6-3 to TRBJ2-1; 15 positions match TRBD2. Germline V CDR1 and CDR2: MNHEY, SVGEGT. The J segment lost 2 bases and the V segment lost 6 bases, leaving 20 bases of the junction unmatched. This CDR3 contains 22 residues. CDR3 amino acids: CASSPDSSAGTSGRSTYNEQFF. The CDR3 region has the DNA TGTGCCAGCAGCCCGGACTCGTCGGCAGGGACTAGCGGGAGGTCGACCTACAATGAGCAGTTCTTC.

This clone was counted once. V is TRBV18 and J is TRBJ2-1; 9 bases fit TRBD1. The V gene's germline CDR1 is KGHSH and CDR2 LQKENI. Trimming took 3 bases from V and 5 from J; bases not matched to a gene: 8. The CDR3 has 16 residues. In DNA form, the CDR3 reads TGTGCCAGCTCACCCCCCCGGACAGGGGTCCACAATGAGCAGTTCTTC. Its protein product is CASSPPRTGVHNEQFF.